What follows describes a single TCR beta chain. Its antigen is currently unknown. This sample is drawn from a study of cytomegalovirus exposure and HLA in healthy donors. Study-wide context: Samples from HLA-typed donors yielded about 85 million unique TCRs in an early data release. Falling in the Caucasian-associated ancestry cluster were 65% to 90% of approximately 410 genotyped donors.

Study results and limitations: The availability of immune exposure information extended only to CMV serostatus.

PCR was performed using 60 Vbeta and 13 Jbeta primers. Assay used: immunoSEQ multiplex PCR; TCRdb lists only in-frame clones, some missing. The sample consists of about 300,000 clones, 86% of them appearing once. The germline CDR1 and CDR2 sequences are SGHAT and FQDESV (reference sequence). V was clipped by 5 bases and J by 0 bases; unmatched bases: 3. This CDR3 has 15 amino acids. The source material was PBMCs. This TCR was sampled from a man between 35 and 55 years old in good health and CMV-seropositive. The chain links TRBV11-1 to TRBJ2-7; 11 positions agree with TRBD2. CDR3 nucleotides: TGTGCCAGCAGCCCCACTAGCGGGAGCTCCTACGAGCAGTACTTC. Encoded protein: CASSPTSGSSYEQYF.